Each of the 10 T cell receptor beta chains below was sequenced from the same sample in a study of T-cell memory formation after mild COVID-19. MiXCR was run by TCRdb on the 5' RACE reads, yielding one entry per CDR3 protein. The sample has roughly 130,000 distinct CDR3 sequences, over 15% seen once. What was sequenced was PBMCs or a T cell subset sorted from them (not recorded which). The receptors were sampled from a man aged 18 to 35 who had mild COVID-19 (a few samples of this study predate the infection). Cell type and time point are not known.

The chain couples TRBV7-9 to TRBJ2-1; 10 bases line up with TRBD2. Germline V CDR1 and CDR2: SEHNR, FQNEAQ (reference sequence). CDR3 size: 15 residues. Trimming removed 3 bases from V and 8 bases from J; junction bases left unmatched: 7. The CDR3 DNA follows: TGTGCCAGCAGCTTGAAGCGGGGGGGCCTCGATGAGCAGTTCTTC. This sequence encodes CASSLKRGGLDEQFF.

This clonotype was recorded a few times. Here the CDR3 DNA reads TGTGCCACCGGGCAGGGGACCCAGTACTTC. The encoded protein is CATGQGTQYF. The chain recombines TRBV24-1 with TRBJ2-5, with D possibly being TRBD1 (5 bases). The V end lost 9 bases, the J end lost 7 bases, and 8 bases lay between the germline ends. Germline V gives CDR1 KGHDR, CDR2 SFDVKD. The CDR3 contains 10 residues.

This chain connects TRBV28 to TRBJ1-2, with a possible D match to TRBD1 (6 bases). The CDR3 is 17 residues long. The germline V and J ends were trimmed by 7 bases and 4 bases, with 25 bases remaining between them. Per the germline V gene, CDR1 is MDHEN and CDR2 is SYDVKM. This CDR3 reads CASTPRGRGHGGYGYTF. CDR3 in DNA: TGTGCCAGCACCCCGCGAGGCAGGGGTCATGGGGGCTATGGCTACACCTTC.

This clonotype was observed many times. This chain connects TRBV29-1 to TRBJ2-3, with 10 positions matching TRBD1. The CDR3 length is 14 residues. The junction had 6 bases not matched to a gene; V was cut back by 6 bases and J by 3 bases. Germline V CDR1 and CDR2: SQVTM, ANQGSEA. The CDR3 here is CSVAGTGVTDTQYF. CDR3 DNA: TGCAGCGTGGCCGGGACAGGGGTAACAGATACGCAGTATTTT.

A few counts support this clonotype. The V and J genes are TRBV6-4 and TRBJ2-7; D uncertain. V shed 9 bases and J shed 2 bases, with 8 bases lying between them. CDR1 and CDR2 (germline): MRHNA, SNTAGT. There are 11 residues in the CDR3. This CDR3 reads CARTQAYEQYF. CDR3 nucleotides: TGTGCCAGGACGCAAGCCTACGAGCAGTACTTC.

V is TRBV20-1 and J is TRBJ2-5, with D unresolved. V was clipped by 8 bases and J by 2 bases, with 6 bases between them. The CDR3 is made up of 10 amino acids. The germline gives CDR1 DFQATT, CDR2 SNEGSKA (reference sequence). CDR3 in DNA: TGCAGTACGTTTCAAGAGACCCAGTACTTC. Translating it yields CSTFQETQYF.

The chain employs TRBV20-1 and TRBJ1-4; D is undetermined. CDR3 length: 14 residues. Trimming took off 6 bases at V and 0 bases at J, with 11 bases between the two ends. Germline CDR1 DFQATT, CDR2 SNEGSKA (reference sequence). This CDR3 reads CSALTPPTNEKLFF. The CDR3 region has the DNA TGCAGTGCCCTGACACCCCCAACTAATGAAAAACTGTTTTTT.

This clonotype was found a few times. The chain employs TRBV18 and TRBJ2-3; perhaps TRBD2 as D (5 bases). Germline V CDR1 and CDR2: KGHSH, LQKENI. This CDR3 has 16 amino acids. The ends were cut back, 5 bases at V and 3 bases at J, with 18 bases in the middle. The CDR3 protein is CASSTLPSQGTDTQYF. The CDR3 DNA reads TGTGCCAGCTCAACCCTGCCTAGCCAAGGAACAGATACGCAGTATTTT.

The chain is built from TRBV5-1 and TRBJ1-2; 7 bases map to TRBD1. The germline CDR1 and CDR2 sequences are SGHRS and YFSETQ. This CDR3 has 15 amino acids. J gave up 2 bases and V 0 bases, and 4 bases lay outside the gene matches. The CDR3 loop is CASSLVWTGNYGYTF. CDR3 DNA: TGCGCCAGCAGCTTGGTCTGGACAGGCAACTATGGCTACACCTTC. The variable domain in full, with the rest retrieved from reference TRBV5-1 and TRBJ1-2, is KAGVTQTPRYLIKTRGQQVTLSCSPISGHRSVSWYQQTPGQGLQFLFEYFSETQRNKGNFPGRFSGRQFSNSRSEMNVSTLELGDSALYLCASSLVWTGNYGYTFGSGTRLTVV.

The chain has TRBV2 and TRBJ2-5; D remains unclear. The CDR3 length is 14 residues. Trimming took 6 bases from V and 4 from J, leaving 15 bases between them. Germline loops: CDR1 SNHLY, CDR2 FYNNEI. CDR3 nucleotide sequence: TGTGCCAGCAGCAGGCTCTCGGCCTTAGAGACCCAGTACTTC. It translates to CASSRLSALETQYF. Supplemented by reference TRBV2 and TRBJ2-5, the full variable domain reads EPEVTQTPSHQVTQMGQEVILRCVPISNHLYFYWYRQILGQKVEFLVSFYNNEISEKSEIFDDQFSVERPDGSNFTLKIRSTKLEDSAMYFCASSRLSALETQYFGPGTRLLVL.